This T cell receptor beta chain was obtained from a study of blood T cell repertoires in COVID-19 (dated by TCRdb to 2018 to 2021). Regarding the study in general: Samples from collaborators originated in the United States, Italy and Spain and spanned both the acute and convalescent phases of COVID-19. The material from the prospective study consisted of cDNA or gDNA derived from T cells, B-cell-depleted T cells, or PBMCs. Subjects who had been exposed to COVID-19, were actively infected with it, or had recovered from it provided the deeply sampled blood TCRbeta repertoires that made up the dataset. The repertoires were made available in a free public database intended to serve as a resource for research on the immune response to SARS-CoV-2. Samples came from the ongoing ImmuneRACE study (first 160 participants) plus 1,254 subjects from 6 global collaborators. The sample metadata nearly always contained a de-identified subject ID, COVID-19 status, age in years and sex. Where available, HLA class I and class II types were taken from metadata supplied by the sample provider and were not determined by assay-based typing. Study-level results and caveats: The amount of clinical and demographic metadata varied by source and participant and was provided uncurated.

The collaborating institutions used their own protocols to collect whole blood in K2EDTA tubes. For TCRbeta analysis, collaborators shipped samples as frozen whole blood, isolated PBMCs, or DNA extracted from either of those sample types. Of note for this clone: The antigen it binds to is not known. Base qualities are not provided; no much larger clone lies one nucleotide away.

CDR1 and CDR2 are read off the germline V gene as MNHEY and SVGEGT. Measured from the cysteine to the phenylalanine, the CDR3 is 13 residues long. Only CDR3 DNA remains: 39 bases, in frame from the first base. Unmatched junction bases come to 4, with V trimmed by 5 bases and J by 4 bases. TCRbeta CDR3 regions were amplified from genomic DNA using the immunoSEQ Assay, a bias-controlled multiplex PCR. The authors' pipeline ran thus. The number of nucleated cells in each sample was estimated from the amplification of reference gene primers within the assay. Sequence reads were collapsed and filtered to measure the absolute abundance of every unique TCRbeta CDR3 rearrangement. For each sample, productive Simpson clonality was calculated as the square root of Simpson's diversity index across productive rearrangements. Drawn from immuneACCESS, this table holds only the in-frame rearrangements with V and J called that TCRdb kept. Clones are partly lost; checked studies trace under half to an unresolved V gene and leave the rest unexplained. That table furnishes V, J and clone size, whereas the DNA furnished D and trimming. The sample includes approximately 150,000 clones, with around 84% observed a single time. About 2.6% of the sample is held by the ten biggest clonotypes.

The chain joins TRBV6-2 or TRBV6-3 to TRBJ2-5; 7 bases in between match TRBD1. Sequenced: peripheral blood. The sequence was collected from a human donor with acute or convalescent COVID-19. The donor label of this sample is uncertain. The CDR3 region: CASSDRASETQYF. The nucleotides are TGTGCCAGCAGTGACAGGGCCTCAGAGACCCAGTACTTC.